One sample yielded the 21 T cell receptor beta chains listed below, sequenced in a study of blood T cell repertoires in COVID-19. Libraries were prepared by immunoSEQ multiplex PCR; TCRdb keeps only in-frame clonotypes and omits some of them. The profile shows more than 200,000 clones, almost 90% of them singletons. Material for sequencing was peripheral blood. The receptors were sampled from a woman in her sixties with acute or convalescent COVID-19.

The chain is built from TRBV5-1 and TRBJ2-1; 13 positions agree with TRBD2. V lost 4 bases, J lost 6 bases, and 4 bases stayed unmatched. CDR1 is SGHRS and CDR2 is YFSETQ in the germline V gene. The CDR3 runs to 15 residues. This CDR3 reads CASSPTSGRFNEQFF. The CDR3 DNA follows: TGCGCCAGCAGCCCGACTAGCGGGAGGTTCAATGAGCAGTTCTTC.

The V gene is TRBV11-2, the J gene TRBJ2-1, with 10 bases lining up with TRBD1. The CDR3 extends over 17 amino acids. Losses at the gene ends were 5 bases for V and 3 bases for J; bases not matched to a gene: 10. Germline CDR1 is SGHAT and CDR2 is FQNNGV. The CDR3 region has the DNA TGTGCCAGCAGCCAACTACCGGACAGGGGGATCTACAATGAGCAGTTCTTC. It specifies CASSQLPDRGIYNEQFF.

CDR3 nucleotides: TGTGCCAGTAGTATAGACACAGGGAACACTGAAGCTTTCTTT. Protein: CASSIDTGNTEAFF. The rearrangement joins TRBV19 to TRBJ1-1; D possibly corresponds to TRBD1 (5 bases). Germline V gives CDR1 LNHDA, CDR2 SQIVND (reference sequence). Trimming shortened V by 0 bases and J by 1 base, and 6 bases separated the two germline ends. The CDR3 runs 14 residues.

This sequence joins TRBV10-1 and TRBJ1-2; perhaps TRBD1 as D (6 bases). The CDR3 runs to 14 residues. The germline gives CDR1 WNHNN, CDR2 SYGVQD (reference sequence). V shed 4 bases and J shed 2 bases, with 11 bases lying between them. The CDR3 coding sequence is TGCGCCAGCAGTGGGGACACATCAAACTATGGCTACACCTTC. This sequence encodes CASSGDTSNYGYTF.

This chain links TRBV6-5 with TRBJ1-2; 8 nucleotides line up with TRBD1. Germline trimming cut 6 bases from V and 3 bases from J; bases unmatched to any gene: 3. The germline V gene has CDR1 MNHEY and CDR2 SVGAGI. The CDR3 runs to 13 residues. CDR3 sequence reads: CASSPDRDYGYTF. CDR3 bases: TGTGCCAGCAGCCCGGACAGGGACTATGGCTACACCTTC.

V gene TRBV4-2 combines with J gene TRBJ1-1, with 7 bases fitting TRBD1. This CDR3 spans 16 amino acids. The germline V gene encodes CDR1 LGHNA and CDR2 YNFKEQ. V trimming: 2 bases; J trimming: 3 bases; junction bases outside the gene matches: 9. CDR3 amino acids: CASSQSADRVDTEAFF. CDR3 coding DNA: TGTGCCAGCAGCCAATCAGCTGACAGGGTGGACACTGAAGCTTTCTTT.

The count of this clone is one. The genes are TRBV10-3 and TRBJ2-7; TRBD1 might be the D (6 bases). The CDR3 extends over 15 amino acids. Germline loops: CDR1 ENHRY, CDR2 SYGVKD. Deletions cut 3 bases from V and 4 bases from J, with 16 bases between. DNA of the CDR3: TGTGCCATCAGTGACCCAAACAGGGAAAGATACGAGCAGTACTTC. Protein: CAISDPNRERYEQYF.

The chain is built from TRBV5-1 and TRBJ2-7, with D tentatively TRBD2 (5 bases). V was shortened by 2 bases and J by 2 bases, with 8 bases between the two germline ends. Germline assignment: CDR1 SGHRS and CDR2 YFSETQ. The CDR3 is 13 residues long. The CDR3 spells CASSLLVTYEQYF. In DNA form, the CDR3 reads TGCGCCAGCAGCTTACTAGTTACCTACGAGCAGTACTTC. Complete variable domain (other parts from reference TRBV5-1 and TRBJ2-7): KAGVTQTPRYLIKTRGQQVTLSCSPISGHRSVSWYQQTPGQGLQFLFEYFSETQRNKGNFPGRFSGRQFSNSRSEMNVSTLELGDSALYLCASSLLVTYEQYFGPGTRLTVT.

The J gene is TRBJ1-2, the V gene TRBV7-9; TRBD1 might be the D (5 bases). The CDR3 has 15 amino acids. Trimming took off 0 bases at V and 4 bases at J, with 12 bases between the two ends. Germline assignment: CDR1 SEHNR and CDR2 FQNEAQ (reference sequence). CDR3 in DNA: TGTGCCAGCAGCTTAGCAGAGCAGGGAGGCTATGGCTACACCTTC. Its protein is CASSLAEQGGYGYTF.

The chain joins TRBV10-3 to TRBJ2-3, with 16 bases lining up with TRBD2. Germline loops: CDR1 ENHRY, CDR2 SYGVKD. The CDR3 runs 17 residues. V was pared by 6 bases and J by 3 bases, with 6 bases of the junction left unmatched. CDR3 sequence (DNA): TGTGCCATCAGATCCGGGACTAGCGGGGGGGGTACAGATACGCAGTATTTT. Translating it yields CAIRSGTSGGGTDTQYF.

The J gene is TRBJ1-6, the V gene TRBV14; D is possibly TRBD1 (6 bases). V lost 0 bases, J lost 1 base, and 16 bases lay in between. From germline, CDR1 is SGHDN and CDR2 FVKESK. The CDR3 is 19 amino acids. The CDR3 coding sequence is TGTGCCAGCAGCCAAGAACAGGGAGGGGGTAGGTCCTATAATTCACCCCTCCACTTT. It yields the protein CASSQEQGGGRSYNSPLHF.

The table lists this clone with a few counts. The chain combines TRBV11-2 with TRBJ2-2; perhaps TRBD2 as D (6 bases). The CDR3 extends over 15 amino acids. The germline CDR1 and CDR2 sequences are SGHAT and FQNNGV. V shed 1 base and J shed 3 bases, with 9 bases lying between them. The CDR3 sequence: CASSLAAGHTGELFF. CDR3 in DNA: TGTGCCAGCAGCTTAGCGGCGGGACACACCGGGGAGCTGTTTTTT.

The chain carries TRBV5-1 and TRBJ2-3; 7 bases fit TRBD2. Germline values: CDR1 SGHRS, CDR2 YFSETQ. The CDR3 has 12 residues. Losses at the gene ends were 5 bases for V and 5 bases for J; bases not matched to a gene: 2. CDR3 nucleotide sequence: TGCGCCAGCAGATCGGGAGGAGATACGCAGTATTTT. Translation gives CASRSGGDTQYF.

The chain employs TRBV6-5 and TRBJ1-6; 7 nucleotides match TRBD1. V trimming: 0 bases; J trimming: 7 bases; junction bases outside the gene matches: 3. The V gene's germline CDR1 is MNHEY and CDR2 SVGAGI. The CDR3 spans 15 residues. The CDR3 nucleotides are TGTGCCAGCAGTTACTCTGGGACAGCAAATTCACCCCTCCACTTT. It is translated as CASSYSGTANSPLHF.

The V and J genes are TRBV5-1 and TRBJ1-1; 8 bases are a match to TRBD1. The CDR3 totals 15 residues. Trimming cost V 5 bases and J 4 bases; bases outside gene matches: 10. CDR1 is SGHRS and CDR2 is YFSETQ in the germline V gene. The CDR3 reads CASRPRLQGGTEAFF. The DNA of the CDR3 is TGCGCCAGCAGACCTCGCTTACAGGGGGGCACTGAAGCTTTCTTT.

J is TRBJ1-6 and V is TRBV6-5; D possibly corresponds to TRBD1 (5 bases). The germline V gene encodes CDR1 MNHEY and CDR2 SVGAGI. The CDR3 extends over 13 amino acids. Trimming left V 0 bases short and J 12 bases short, with 9 bases between. The CDR3 nucleotides read TGTGCCAGCAGTTACTCAGGGGCCAGACCCCTCCACTTT. Translation gives CASSYSGARPLHF.

J is TRBJ2-2 and V is TRBV5-1; perhaps TRBD1 as D (5 bases). Trimming left V 0 bases short and J 2 bases short, with 11 bases between. CDR3 length: 16 amino acids. Germline values: CDR1 SGHRS, CDR2 YFSETQ. The CDR3, as DNA: TGCGCCAGCAGCTTGGTTCAGGGTGTTAACACCGGGGAGCTGTTTTTT. Translating gives CASSLVQGVNTGELFF.

CDR3 in DNA: TGTGCCAGTAGTATCAAGGGGGAGGGCCGGAATGAGCAGTTCTTC. Translation: CASSIKGEGRNEQFF. The V call is TRBV19, the J call TRBJ2-1; D may be TRBD2 (7 bases). Per the germline V gene, CDR1 is LNHDA and CDR2 is SQIVND (reference sequence). The CDR3 has 15 residues. Trimming left V 3 bases short and J 7 bases short, with 16 bases between.

The rearrangement links TRBV30 to TRBJ2-7; D is perhaps TRBD2 (5 bases). CDR1 and CDR2 (germline): GTSNPN, SVGIG (reference sequence). The CDR3 spans 11 residues. The V end lost 7 bases, the J end lost 5 bases, and 12 bases lay between the germline ends. The CDR3, as DNA: TGTGCCTTGCGGGTGCGGAACGAGCAGTACTTC. Its translation is CALRVRNEQYF.

The chain has TRBV29-1 and TRBJ1-2; D gene ambiguous. The length of the CDR3 is 14 residues. The germline gives CDR1 SQVTM, CDR2 ANQGSEA. V dropped 0 bases and J dropped 4 bases, with 12 bases sitting between them. The CDR3 nucleotides read TGCAGCGTTGAAGATCCGGGGAGCTCCTATGGCTACACCTTC. Its protein product is CSVEDPGSSYGYTF.

The rearrangement joins TRBV5-5 to TRBJ2-7; 7 bases are shared with TRBD1. The ends lost 1 base at V and 1 base at J; junction bases unmatched: 8. The CDR3 has 16 amino acids. Germline V CDR1 and CDR2: SGHKS, YYEKEE (reference sequence). CDR3 amino acids: CASSLRWDRASYEQYF. Here the CDR3 DNA reads TGTGCCAGCAGCTTGAGGTGGGACAGAGCATCCTACGAGCAGTACTTC.